Listed here are 16 T cell receptor beta chains from one sample, sequenced in a study of T cells in Graves' hyperthyroidism and ophthalmopathy. RNA transcripts provided the source from which TCR beta CDR3 regions were amplified. Researchers ran a first-round RT-PCR on the TCR CDR3 using the HTBI primer set. TCRdb itself ran the multiplex PCR reads through MiXCR, one entry per CDR3 protein. This sample has hundreds of thousands of distinct CDR3 sequences, with 15% to 20% found just once. Material: blood. Source of these receptors: a man in his forties with Graves' ophthalmopathy.

This clonotype was detected many times. CDR3 residues: CASRRAPSTEQFF. Here the CDR3 DNA reads TGTGCCAGCAGGAGAGCCCCGTCGACTGAGCAGTTCTTC. The V call is TRBV12-3 or TRBV12-4, the J call TRBJ2-1; D gene uncertain. Deletions cut 6 bases from V and 9 bases from J, with 15 bases between. This CDR3 comprises 13 residues.

V usage is TRBV10-3 and J usage is TRBJ1-5, with D unresolved. The ends were cut back, 7 bases at V and 0 bases at J, with 10 bases in the middle. The CDR3 is 14 residues long. The germline V gene has CDR1 ENHRY and CDR2 SYGVKD. The chain's CDR3 is CAIKDPGSNQPQHF. The DNA of the CDR3 is TGTGCCATCAAGGACCCTGGTAGCAATCAGCCCCAGCATTTT.

This clonotype was seen ten or more times. The rearrangement uses TRBV3-1 and TRBJ2-1; 13 bases fit TRBD2. This CDR3 region has 15 residues. Germline V CDR1 and CDR2: LGHDT, YNNKEL (reference sequence). Trimming cost V 4 bases and J 8 bases; bases outside gene matches: 5. CDR3 sequence reads: CASSLGTSGDHEQFF. The CDR3 nucleotides are TGTGCCAGCAGCCTTGGGACTAGCGGGGATCATGAGCAGTTCTTC.

The rearrangement uses TRBV12-3 or TRBV12-4 and TRBJ1-2, with 7 bases aligning to TRBD1. The CDR3 is 13 residues long. V shed 5 bases and J 4 bases; nucleotides not matched to a gene: 4. The CDR3 DNA is TGTGCCAGCAGTGTACAGGGGCTCTATGGCTACACCTTC. Encoded protein: CASSVQGLYGYTF.

The chain recombines TRBV6-2 or TRBV6-3 with TRBJ2-2; TRBD1 matches at 8 bases. V lost 8 bases, J lost 6 bases, and 5 bases stayed unmatched. The CDR3 sequence is 13 residues long. Germline V lookup: CDR1 MNHEY, CDR2 SVGEGT. The CDR3 loop reads CASFQGAPGELFF. The CDR3 DNA reads TGTGCCAGCTTCCAGGGGGCGCCCGGGGAGCTGTTTTTT.

A word on this clonotype: Being one base from a much bigger clone, this may be a read error. The rearrangement links TRBV12-5 to TRBJ2-1; D gene ambiguous. The V gene's germline CDR1 is LGHNT and CDR2 FRNRAP. The CDR3 loop spans 14 amino acids. The DNA for the CDR3 is TGTGCTAGTGGTTTTTCGCGGTTGTACAATGGGCAGTTCTTC. Translation gives CASGFSRLYNGQFF.

A word on this clonotype: Germline and junction disagree at one end, which may indicate a read error. V gene TRBV20-1 combines with J gene TRBJ2-3, with a weak D call TRBD2 (6 bases). This CDR3 is 14 amino acids long. Germline V gives CDR1 DFQATT, CDR2 SNEGSKA (reference sequence). In DNA, the CDR3 is TGCGGTGCCCTAACGGGGGAGTTGGCAGATACGCAGTATTTT. Its protein is CGALTGELADTQYF.

The CDR3 DNA is TGTGCCAGCAGCCAAGATGGGGCCCAGCATGAGCAGTTCTTC. Its translation is CASSQDGAQHEQFF. The V call is TRBV4-2, the J call TRBJ2-1, with D possibly being TRBD1 (5 bases). Trimming cost V 0 bases and J 8 bases, with 11 bases left between them. CDR1 and CDR2 from the germline V gene are LGHNA and YNFKEQ. The CDR3 is made up of 14 amino acids.

There are a few counts of this clonotype. The chain is built from TRBV4-1 and TRBJ2-1; TRBD2 matches at 9 bases. There are 16 residues in the CDR3. The V gene's germline CDR1 is MGHRA and CDR2 YSYEKL. With 3 bases clipped from V and 7 bases from J, the junction kept 10 bases outside the gene matches. The CDR3 coding sequence is TGCGCCAGCAGCCAGGCTAGCGGGATAGGGAAAAATGAGCAGTTCTTC. It codes for CASSQASGIGKNEQFF.

This clonotype came up many times. This chain joins TRBV28 and TRBJ2-4; TRBD2 might be the D (6 bases). This CDR3 is 14 amino acids long. Trimming took 4 bases from V and 0 from J, leaving 7 bases between them. Germline V gene data show CDR1 as MDHEN and CDR2 as SYDVKM. Here the CDR3 reads CASSSGVAKNIQYF. CDR3 sequence (DNA): TGTGCCAGCAGTTCGGGGGTAGCCAAAAACATTCAGTACTTC.

Many counts were recorded for this clonotype. The genes are TRBV11-1 and TRBJ2-1, with unresolved D. Trimming stripped 5 bases from V and 1 base from J, with 12 bases between. This CDR3 has 15 amino acids. The germline V gene has CDR1 SGHAT and CDR2 FQDESV (reference sequence). The CDR3: CASSPDLGSYNEQFF. CDR3 coding DNA: TGTGCCAGCAGCCCTGACTTGGGATCCTACAATGAGCAGTTCTTC.

This clonotype was seen only a few times. The chain employs TRBV6-1 and TRBJ2-3, with TRBD2 identical over 7 bases. CDR1 is MNHNS, CDR2 SASEGT, per germline. The CDR3 totals 14 residues. Trimming at V came to 11 bases and at J to 3 bases, leaving 11 bases not matched to a gene. The CDR3 spells CAGSSGSGTDTQYF. In DNA, the CDR3 is TGTGCCGGCTCCTCGGGTAGCGGGACAGATACGCAGTATTTT.

This clonotype was seen many times. The chain uses TRBV30 and TRBJ2-1, with 11 bases aligning to TRBD1. The CDR3 spans 15 residues. V shed 3 bases and J 5 bases; nucleotides not matched to a gene: 6. Germline CDR1 is GTSNPN and CDR2 is SVGIG (reference sequence). As DNA, the CDR3 is TGTGCCTGGAGCTTGGGACAGGGGGGCCACAATGAGCAGTTCTTC. Its translation: CAWSLGQGGHNEQFF.

This clonotype has a handful of counts. The chain carries TRBV6-2 or TRBV6-3 and TRBJ2-7, with TRBD2 matching over 8 bases. Germline-derived CDR1 and CDR2 are MNHEY and SVGEGT. Trimming cost V 2 bases and J 2 bases; bases outside gene matches: 2. This CDR3 spans 14 amino acids. The CDR3 is CASSYPGGAYEQYF. DNA of the CDR3: TGTGCCAGCAGTTACCCGGGAGGGGCCTACGAGCAGTACTTC.

This clonotype was detected only a few times. The rearrangement uses TRBV7-9 and TRBJ1-1; D unresolved. Germline lookup yields CDR1 SEHNR and CDR2 FQNEAQ (reference sequence). This CDR3 comprises 13 residues. V was clipped by 5 bases and J by 2 bases, with 9 bases between them. The CDR3 DNA is TGTGCCAGCAGCCCCTGGGAAAACACTGAAGCTTTCTTT. Its protein product is CASSPWENTEAFF.

The J gene is TRBJ2-7, the V gene TRBV6-2 or TRBV6-3, with TRBD1 matching 11 bases. Germline V gives CDR1 MNHEY, CDR2 SVGEGT. The trim removed 10 bases at V and 7 bases at J, leaving 12 bases unmatched. The CDR3 covers 14 residues. CDR3 in amino acids: CATGTDRGPREQYF. In nucleotides, the CDR3 is TGTGCCACCGGAACGGACAGGGGGCCCCGAGAGCAGTACTTC.